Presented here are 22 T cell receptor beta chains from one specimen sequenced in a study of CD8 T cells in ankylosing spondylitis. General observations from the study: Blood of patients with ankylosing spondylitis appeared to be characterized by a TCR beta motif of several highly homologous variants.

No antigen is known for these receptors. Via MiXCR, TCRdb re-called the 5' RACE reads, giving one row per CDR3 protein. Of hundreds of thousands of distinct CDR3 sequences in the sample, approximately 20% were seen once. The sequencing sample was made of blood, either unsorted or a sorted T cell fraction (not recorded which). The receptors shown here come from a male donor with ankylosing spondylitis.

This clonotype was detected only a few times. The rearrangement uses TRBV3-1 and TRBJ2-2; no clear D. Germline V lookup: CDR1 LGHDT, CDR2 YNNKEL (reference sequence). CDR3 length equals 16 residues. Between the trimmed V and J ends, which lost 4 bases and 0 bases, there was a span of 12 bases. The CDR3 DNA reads TGTGCCAGCAGCCCGAGGACGGACGCGAACACCGGGGAGCTGTTTTTT. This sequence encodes CASSPRTDANTGELFF.

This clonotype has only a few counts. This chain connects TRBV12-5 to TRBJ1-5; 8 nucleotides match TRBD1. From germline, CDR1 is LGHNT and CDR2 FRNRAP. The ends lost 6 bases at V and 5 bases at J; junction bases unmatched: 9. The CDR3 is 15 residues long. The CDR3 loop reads CASGTDRVLDQPQHF. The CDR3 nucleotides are TGTGCTAGTGGCACGGACAGGGTTTTAGATCAGCCCCAGCATTTT.

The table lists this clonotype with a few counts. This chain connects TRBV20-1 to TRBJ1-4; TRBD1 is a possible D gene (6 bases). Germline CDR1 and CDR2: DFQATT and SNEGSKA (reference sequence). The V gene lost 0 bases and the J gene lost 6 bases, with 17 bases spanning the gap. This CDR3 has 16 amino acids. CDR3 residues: CSARDWDKWSDEKLFF. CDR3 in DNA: TGCAGTGCTAGAGATTGGGACAAATGGTCGGATGAAAAACTGTTTTTT.

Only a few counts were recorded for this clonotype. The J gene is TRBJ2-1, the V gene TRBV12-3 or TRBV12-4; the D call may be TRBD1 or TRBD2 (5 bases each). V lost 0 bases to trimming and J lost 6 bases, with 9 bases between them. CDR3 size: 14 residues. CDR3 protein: CASSLAGELNEQFF. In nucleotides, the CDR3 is TGTGCCAGCAGTTTAGCGGGGGAACTCAATGAGCAGTTCTTC.

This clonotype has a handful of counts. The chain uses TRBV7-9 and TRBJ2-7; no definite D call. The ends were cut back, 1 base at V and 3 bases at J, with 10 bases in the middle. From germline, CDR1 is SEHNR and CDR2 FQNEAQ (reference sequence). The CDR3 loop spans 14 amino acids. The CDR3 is CASSLGNTGYEQYF. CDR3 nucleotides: TGTGCCAGCAGCTTAGGCAACACGGGCTACGAGCAGTACTTC.

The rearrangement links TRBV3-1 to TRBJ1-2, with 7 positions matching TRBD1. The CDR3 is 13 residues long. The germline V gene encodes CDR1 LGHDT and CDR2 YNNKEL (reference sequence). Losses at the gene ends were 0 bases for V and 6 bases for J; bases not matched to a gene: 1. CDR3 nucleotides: TGTGCCAGCAGCCAAGAAGACAGGGATGGCTACACCTTC. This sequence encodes CASSQEDRDGYTF.

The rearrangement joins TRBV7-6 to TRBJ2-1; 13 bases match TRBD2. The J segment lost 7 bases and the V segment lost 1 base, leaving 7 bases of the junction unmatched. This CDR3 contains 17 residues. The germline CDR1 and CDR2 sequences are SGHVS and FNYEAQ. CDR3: CASSLEGLTSGRNEQFF. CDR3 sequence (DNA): TGTGCCAGCAGCTTAGAGGGTTTGACTAGCGGGAGGAATGAGCAGTTCTTC.

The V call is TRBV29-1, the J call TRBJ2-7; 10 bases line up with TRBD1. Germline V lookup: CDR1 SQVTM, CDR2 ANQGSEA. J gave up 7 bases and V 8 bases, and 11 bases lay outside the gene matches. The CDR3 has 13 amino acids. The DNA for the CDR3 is TGCAGCACCCTGACAGGGGGCCTGGGAGAGCAGTACTTC. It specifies CSTLTGGLGEQYF.

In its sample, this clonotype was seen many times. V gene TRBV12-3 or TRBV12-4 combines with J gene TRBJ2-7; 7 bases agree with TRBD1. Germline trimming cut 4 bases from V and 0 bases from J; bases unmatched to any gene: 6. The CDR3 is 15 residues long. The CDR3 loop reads CASSWTGTVSYEQYF. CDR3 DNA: TGTGCCAGCAGTTGGACGGGGACAGTCTCCTACGAGCAGTACTTC.

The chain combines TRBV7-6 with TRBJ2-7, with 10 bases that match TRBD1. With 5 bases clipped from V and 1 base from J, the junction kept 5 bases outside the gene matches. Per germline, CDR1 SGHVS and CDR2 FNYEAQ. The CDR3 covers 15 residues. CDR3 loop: CASSPGTGVSYEQYF. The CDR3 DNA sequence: TGTGCCAGCAGCCCCGGGACAGGGGTGTCCTACGAGCAGTACTTC.

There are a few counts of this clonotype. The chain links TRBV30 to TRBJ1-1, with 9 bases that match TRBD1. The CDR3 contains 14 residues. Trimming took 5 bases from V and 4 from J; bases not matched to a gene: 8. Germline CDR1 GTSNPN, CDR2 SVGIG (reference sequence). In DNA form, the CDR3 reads TGTGCCTGGGAACAGGGGGCTTTAGGCACTGAAGCTTTCTTT. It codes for CAWEQGALGTEAFF.

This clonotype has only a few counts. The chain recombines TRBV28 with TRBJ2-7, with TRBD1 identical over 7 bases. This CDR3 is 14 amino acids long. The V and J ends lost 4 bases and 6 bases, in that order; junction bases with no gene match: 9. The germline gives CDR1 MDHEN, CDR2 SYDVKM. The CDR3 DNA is TGTGCCAGCAGTTCCCATCCGGGACAGTCCGAGCAGTACTTC. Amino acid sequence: CASSSHPGQSEQYF.

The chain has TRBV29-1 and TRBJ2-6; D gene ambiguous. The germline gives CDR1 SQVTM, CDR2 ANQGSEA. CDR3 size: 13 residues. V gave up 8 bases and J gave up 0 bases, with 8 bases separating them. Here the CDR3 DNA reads TGCAGCTATTACTCCTCTGGGGCCAACGTCCTGACTTTC. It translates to CSYYSSGANVLTF.

In nucleotides, the CDR3 is TGTGCCAGCAGTTTAACCGGGATCAGCTCCTACGAGCAGTACTTC. Its protein product is CASSLTGISSYEQYF. The rearrangement uses TRBV27 and TRBJ2-7, with D possibly matching TRBD2 (5 bases). The germline V gene encodes CDR1 MNHEY and CDR2 SMNVEV (reference sequence). Trimming shortened V by 2 bases and J by 0 bases, and 11 bases separated the two germline ends. The CDR3 spans 15 residues.

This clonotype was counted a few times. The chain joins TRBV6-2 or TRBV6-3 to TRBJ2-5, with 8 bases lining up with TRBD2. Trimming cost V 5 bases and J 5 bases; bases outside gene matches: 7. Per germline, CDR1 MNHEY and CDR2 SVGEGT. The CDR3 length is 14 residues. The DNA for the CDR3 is TGTGCCAGCAGTATTAGCGGGACCCGGGAGACCCAGTACTTC. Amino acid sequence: CASSISGTRETQYF.

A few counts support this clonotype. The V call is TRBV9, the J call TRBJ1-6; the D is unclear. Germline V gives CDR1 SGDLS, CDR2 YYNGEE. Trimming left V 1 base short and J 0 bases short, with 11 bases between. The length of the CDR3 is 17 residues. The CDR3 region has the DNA TGTGCCAGCAGCGTATCCCCAGAGAGCTCCTATAATTCACCCCTCCACTTT. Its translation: CASSVSPESSYNSPLHF.

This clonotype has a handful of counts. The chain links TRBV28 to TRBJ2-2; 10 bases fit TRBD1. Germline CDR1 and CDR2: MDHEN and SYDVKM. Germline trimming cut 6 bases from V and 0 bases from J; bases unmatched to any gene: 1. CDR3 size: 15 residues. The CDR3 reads CASRDRGTNTGELFF. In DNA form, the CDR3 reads TGTGCCAGCAGGGACAGGGGGACGAACACCGGGGAGCTGTTTTTT.

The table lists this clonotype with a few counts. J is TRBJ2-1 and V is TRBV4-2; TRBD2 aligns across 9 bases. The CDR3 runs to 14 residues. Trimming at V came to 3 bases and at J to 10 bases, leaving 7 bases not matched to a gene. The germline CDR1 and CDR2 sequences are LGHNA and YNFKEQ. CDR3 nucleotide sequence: TGTGCCAGCAGCCAGGGACTAGCTGACATAGAGCAGTTCTTC. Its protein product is CASSQGLADIEQFF.

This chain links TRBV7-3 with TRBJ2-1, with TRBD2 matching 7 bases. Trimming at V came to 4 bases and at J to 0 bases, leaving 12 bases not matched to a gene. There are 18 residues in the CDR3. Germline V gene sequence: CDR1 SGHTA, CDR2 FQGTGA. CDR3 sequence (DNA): TGTGCCAGCAGCTCGCTCCCCACTAGCGAAATCTCCTACAATGAGCAGTTCTTC. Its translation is CASSSLPTSEISYNEQFF.

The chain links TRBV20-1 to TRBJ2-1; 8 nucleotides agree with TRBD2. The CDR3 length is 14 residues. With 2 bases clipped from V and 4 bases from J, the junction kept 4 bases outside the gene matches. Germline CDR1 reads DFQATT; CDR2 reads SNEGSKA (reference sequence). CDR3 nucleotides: TGCAGTGCTAGAAGCGGGAGCGATTACAATGAGCAGTTCTTC. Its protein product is CSARSGSDYNEQFF.

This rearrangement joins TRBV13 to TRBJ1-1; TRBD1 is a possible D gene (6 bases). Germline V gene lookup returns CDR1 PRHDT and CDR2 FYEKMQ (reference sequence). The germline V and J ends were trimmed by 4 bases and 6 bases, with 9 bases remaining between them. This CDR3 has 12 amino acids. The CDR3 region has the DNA TGTGCCAGCAGCTATGGACAGCCTGAAGCTTTCTTT. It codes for CASSYGQPEAFF.

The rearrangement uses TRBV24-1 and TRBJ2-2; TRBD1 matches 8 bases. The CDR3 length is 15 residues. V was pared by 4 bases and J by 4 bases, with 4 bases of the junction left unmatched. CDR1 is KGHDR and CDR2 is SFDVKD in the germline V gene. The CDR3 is CATSDTGQGTGELFF. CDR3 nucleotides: TGTGCCACCAGTGACACAGGACAGGGCACCGGGGAGCTGTTTTTT.